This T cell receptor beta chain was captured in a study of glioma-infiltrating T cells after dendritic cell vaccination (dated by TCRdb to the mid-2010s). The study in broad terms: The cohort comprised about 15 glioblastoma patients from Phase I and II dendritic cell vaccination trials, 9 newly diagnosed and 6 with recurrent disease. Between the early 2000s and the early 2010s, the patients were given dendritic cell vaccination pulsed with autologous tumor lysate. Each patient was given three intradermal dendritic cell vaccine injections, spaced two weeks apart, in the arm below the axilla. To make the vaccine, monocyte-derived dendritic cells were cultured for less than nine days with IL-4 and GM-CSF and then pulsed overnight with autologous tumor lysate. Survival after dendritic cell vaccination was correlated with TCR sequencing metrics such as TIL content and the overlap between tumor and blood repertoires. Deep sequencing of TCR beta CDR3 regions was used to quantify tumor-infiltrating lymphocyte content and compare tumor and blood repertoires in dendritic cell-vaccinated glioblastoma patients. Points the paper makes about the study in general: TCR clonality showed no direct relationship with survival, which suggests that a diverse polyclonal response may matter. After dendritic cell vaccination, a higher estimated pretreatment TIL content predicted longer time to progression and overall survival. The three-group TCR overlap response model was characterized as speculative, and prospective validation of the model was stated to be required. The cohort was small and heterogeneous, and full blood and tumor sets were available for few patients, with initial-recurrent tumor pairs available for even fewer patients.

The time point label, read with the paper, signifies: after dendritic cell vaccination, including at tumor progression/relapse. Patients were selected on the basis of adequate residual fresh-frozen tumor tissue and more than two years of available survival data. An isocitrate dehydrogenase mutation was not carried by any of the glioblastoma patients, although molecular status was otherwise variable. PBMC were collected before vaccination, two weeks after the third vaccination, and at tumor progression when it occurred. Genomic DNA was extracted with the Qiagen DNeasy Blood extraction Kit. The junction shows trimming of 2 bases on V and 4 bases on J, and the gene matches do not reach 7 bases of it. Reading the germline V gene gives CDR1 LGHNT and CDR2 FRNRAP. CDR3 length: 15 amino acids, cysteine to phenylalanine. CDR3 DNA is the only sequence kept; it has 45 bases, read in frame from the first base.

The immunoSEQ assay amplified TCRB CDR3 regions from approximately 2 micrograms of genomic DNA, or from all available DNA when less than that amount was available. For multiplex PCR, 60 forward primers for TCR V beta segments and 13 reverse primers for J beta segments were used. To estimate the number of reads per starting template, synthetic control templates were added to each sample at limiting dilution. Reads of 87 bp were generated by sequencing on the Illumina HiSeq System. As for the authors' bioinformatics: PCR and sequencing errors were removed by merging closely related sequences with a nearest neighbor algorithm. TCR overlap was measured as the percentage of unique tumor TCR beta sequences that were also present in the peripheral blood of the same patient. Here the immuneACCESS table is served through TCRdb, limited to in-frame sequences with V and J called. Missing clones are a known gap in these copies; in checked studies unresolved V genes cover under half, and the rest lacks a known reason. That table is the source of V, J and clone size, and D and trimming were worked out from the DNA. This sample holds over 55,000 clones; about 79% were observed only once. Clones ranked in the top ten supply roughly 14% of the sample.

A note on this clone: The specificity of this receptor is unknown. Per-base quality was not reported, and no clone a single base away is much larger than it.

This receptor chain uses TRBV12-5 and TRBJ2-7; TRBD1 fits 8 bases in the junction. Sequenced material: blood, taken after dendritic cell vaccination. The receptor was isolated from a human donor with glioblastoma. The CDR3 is CASGLMGQERYEQYF. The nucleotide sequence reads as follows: TGTGCTAGTGGTTTGATGGGACAGGAGAGGTACGAGCAGTACTTC.